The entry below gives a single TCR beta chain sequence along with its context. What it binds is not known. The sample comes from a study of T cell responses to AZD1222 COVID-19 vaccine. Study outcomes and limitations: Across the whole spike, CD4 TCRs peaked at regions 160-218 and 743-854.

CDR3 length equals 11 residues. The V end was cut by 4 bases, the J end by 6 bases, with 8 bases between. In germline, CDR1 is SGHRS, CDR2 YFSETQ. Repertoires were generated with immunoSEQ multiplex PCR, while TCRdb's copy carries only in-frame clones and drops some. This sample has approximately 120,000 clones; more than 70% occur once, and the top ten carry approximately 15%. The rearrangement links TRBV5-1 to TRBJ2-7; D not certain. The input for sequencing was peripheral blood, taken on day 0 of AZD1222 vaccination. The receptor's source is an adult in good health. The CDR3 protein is CASSVNTEQYF. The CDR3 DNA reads TGCGCCAGCAGCGTGAACACCGAGCAGTACTTC.